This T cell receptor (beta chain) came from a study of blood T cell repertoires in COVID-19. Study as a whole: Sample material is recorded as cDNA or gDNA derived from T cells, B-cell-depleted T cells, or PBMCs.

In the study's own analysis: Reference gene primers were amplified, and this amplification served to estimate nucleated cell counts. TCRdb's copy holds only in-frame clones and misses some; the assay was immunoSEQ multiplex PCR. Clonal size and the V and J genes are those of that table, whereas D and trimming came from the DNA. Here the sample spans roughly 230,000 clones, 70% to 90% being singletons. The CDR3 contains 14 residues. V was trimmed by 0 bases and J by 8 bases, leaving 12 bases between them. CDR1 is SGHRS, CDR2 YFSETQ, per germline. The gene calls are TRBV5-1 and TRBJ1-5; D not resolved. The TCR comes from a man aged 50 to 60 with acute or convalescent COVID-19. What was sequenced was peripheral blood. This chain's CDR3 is CASSLGLEGKPQHF. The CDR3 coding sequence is TGCGCCAGCAGCTTGGGATTGGAGGGAAAGCCCCAGCATTTT.